The clone carrying this T cell receptor beta chain was detected many times. The antigen is not known. The data were obtained in a study of response to subunit inactivated influenza vaccine. TCRdb reprocessed the RT-PCR reads via MiXCR and lists one record per CDR3 protein. The sample includes approximately 500,000 distinct CDR3 sequences, over 10% of them seen just once. The germline V and J ends were trimmed by 9 bases and 1 base, with 10 bases remaining between them. This CDR3 region has 13 residues. Overall study findings and caveats: Authors suggested seasonal influenza vaccinations each recruit few new T cells.

The V and J genes are TRBV12-3 or TRBV12-4 and TRBJ2-1; a possible D gene is TRBD2 (6 bases). The sequences come from PBMCs from blood, collected 40 to 50 days after vaccination. The receptor comes from a man in his forties or fifties who received an inactivated influenza vaccine. The CDR3 DNA sequence: TGTGCCAGTTGGGGGGTTTCCTACAATGAGCAGTTCTTC. It specifies CASWGVSYNEQFF.